These 24 T cell receptor beta chains came from one sample sequenced in a study of immune evolution from preneoplasia to lung adenocarcinoma. Profiling relied on immunoSEQ multiplex PCR, and the TCRdb table lists in-frame clones only, not all of them. The profile covers about 10,000 clones, with around 78% appearing a single time and around 4.2% taken by the ten largest. The sample consisted of FFPE minimally invasive lung adenocarcinoma tissue. The origin of the receptors is a person between 60 and 80 years old with lung adenocarcinoma.

The rearrangement joins TRBV4-1 to TRBJ1-4; TRBD1 might be the D (5 bases). V was shortened by 2 bases and J by 3 bases, with 16 bases between the two germline ends. In germline, CDR1 is MGHRA, CDR2 YSYEKL. There are 17 residues in the CDR3. The CDR3 reads CASSQIGLRGPNEKLFF. The DNA for the CDR3 is TGCGCCAGCAGCCAAATAGGACTCCGGGGACCTAATGAAAAACTGTTTTTT.

This clone was recorded a few times. The V call is TRBV27, the J call TRBJ1-1; D is ambiguous. This CDR3 comprises 13 residues. CDR1 is MNHEY and CDR2 is SMNVEV in the germline V gene (reference sequence). Trimming pared 6 bases from V and 1 base from J, leaving 9 bases between. The CDR3 sequence is CASSHKWNTEAFF. DNA of the CDR3: TGTGCCAGCAGCCACAAATGGAACACTGAAGCTTTCTTT.

The chain has TRBV7-2 and TRBJ2-7; possible D gene TRBD2, 6 bases. There are 14 residues in the CDR3. Germline CDR1 reads SGHTA; CDR2 reads FQGNSA. Deletions cut 3 bases from V and 3 bases from J, with 12 bases between. This chain's CDR3 is CASSFGGYGYEQYF. The CDR3 coding sequence is TGTGCCAGCAGCTTTGGGGGGTACGGCTACGAGCAGTACTTC.

This clone was detected a few times. The V and J genes are TRBV7-2 and TRBJ2-7; D possibly matches TRBD1 or TRBD2 (5 bases each). CDR1 is SGHTA, CDR2 FQGNSA, per germline. Deletions cut 0 bases from V and 2 bases from J, with 17 bases between. The CDR3 loop spans 17 amino acids. The CDR3 DNA reads TGTGCCAGCAGCTTAGCGCCGGGGCCGTATCCGACCTACGAGCAGTACTTC. This codes for CASSLAPGPYPTYEQYF.

This chain connects TRBV18 to TRBJ1-1, with D possibly matching TRBD1 (5 bases). V was cut by 6 bases and J by 6 bases, with 17 bases left in between. The CDR3 is made up of 14 amino acids. Germline lookup yields CDR1 KGHSH and CDR2 LQKENI. CDR3 nucleotides: TGTGCCAGCTCCCGTGATTCCAGGGAGGCTGAAGCTTTCTTT. Its protein product is CASSRDSREAEAFF.

This chain links TRBV10-3 with TRBJ1-1, with D possibly TRBD1 on 5 matching bases. The CDR3 length is 13 residues. The V gene lost 7 bases and the J gene lost 1 base, with 10 bases spanning the gap. Germline V gene sequence: CDR1 ENHRY, CDR2 SYGVKD. The CDR3 sequence is CAIMAGSNTEAFF. DNA of the CDR3: TGTGCCATCATGGCAGGGTCGAACACTGAAGCTTTCTTT.

The chain joins TRBV19 to TRBJ1-5, with D uncertain. The CDR3 has 12 amino acids. Trimming stripped 5 bases from V and 5 bases from J, with 7 bases between. Germline loops: CDR1 LNHDA, CDR2 SQIVND (reference sequence). The DNA for the CDR3 is TGTGCCAGTAGTCCCCTGGATCAGCCCCAGCATTTT. It yields the protein CASSPLDQPQHF.

This chain links TRBV5-4 with TRBJ2-7, with a possible D match to TRBD2 (6 bases). Per the germline V gene, CDR1 is SGHNT and CDR2 is YYREEE (reference sequence). V lost 0 bases to trimming and J lost 0 bases, with 10 bases between them. The CDR3 totals 15 residues. CDR3 amino acids: CASSLEVGGSYEQYF. CDR3 DNA: TGTGCCAGCAGCTTGGAAGTGGGGGGCTCCTACGAGCAGTACTTC.

This clone was picked up a small number of times. The chain has TRBV9 and TRBJ2-5; 8 positions agree with TRBD1. Germline CDR1 reads SGDLS; CDR2 reads YYNGEE. This CDR3 has 14 residues. V lost 4 bases to trimming and J lost 2 bases; unmatched junction nucleotides: 4. The chain's CDR3 is CASSFGTGQETQYF. CDR3 nucleotides: TGTGCCAGCAGCTTCGGGACAGGACAAGAGACCCAGTACTTC.

About this clone: Compared with germline, one end of the junction differs, possibly owing to a read error. The chain carries TRBV7-7 and TRBJ2-5; 8 positions agree with TRBD1. This CDR3 is built from 15 residues. The germline V gene encodes CDR1 SSHAT and CDR2 FNYEAQ (reference sequence). This chain's CDR3 is CASSGQGSGEETQYF. CDR3 sequence (DNA): TGTGCTAGCAGCGGACAGGGTAGCGGAGAAGAGACCCAGTACTTC.

This chain joins TRBV2 and TRBJ1-5; D may be TRBD1 (5 bases). Between the trimmed V and J ends, which lost 6 bases and 2 bases, there was a span of 8 bases. This CDR3 contains 13 residues. The V gene's germline CDR1 is SNHLY and CDR2 FYNNEI. CDR3 sequence reads: CASRRDRNQPQHF. The CDR3 DNA is TGTGCCAGCAGGAGGGACCGCAATCAGCCCCAGCATTTT.

The chain uses TRBV7-9 and TRBJ1-1, with D possibly TRBD1 on 5 matching bases. Trimming left V 1 base short and J 4 bases short, with 10 bases between. From germline, CDR1 is SEHNR and CDR2 FQNEAQ (reference sequence). The CDR3 contains 14 residues. The CDR3 DNA reads as TGTGCCAGCAGCTTAGAGGGGTTGGGCACTGAAGCTTTCTTT. Amino acid sequence: CASSLEGLGTEAFF.

This chain connects TRBV6-1 to TRBJ1-2, with no clear D. Germline-derived CDR1 and CDR2 are MNHNS and SASEGT. V gave up 0 bases and J gave up 4 bases, with 9 bases separating them. This CDR3 comprises 14 residues. The CDR3 sequence: CASSEAYRGYGYTF. In DNA, the CDR3 is TGTGCCAGCAGTGAAGCTTATCGAGGCTATGGCTACACCTTC.

This chain connects TRBV4-1 to TRBJ2-7; D not certain. The CDR3 contains 14 residues. Germline V gene lookup returns CDR1 MGHRA and CDR2 YSYEKL. V lost 3 bases, J lost 3 bases, and 12 bases lay in between. This CDR3 reads CASSQSSQRYEQYF. The CDR3 nucleotides are TGCGCCAGCAGCCAGAGTTCCCAGCGCTACGAGCAGTACTTC.

The chain is built from TRBV30 and TRBJ2-3; D is undetermined. The germline CDR1 and CDR2 sequences are GTSNPN and SVGIG (reference sequence). V was cut by 1 base and J by 4 bases, with 9 bases left in between. The CDR3 is 13 amino acids. CDR3 sequence: CAWSEGSADTQYF. CDR3 bases: TGTGCCTGGAGTGAGGGTAGTGCAGATACGCAGTATTTT. The full variable domain, rest sourced from reference TRBV30 and TRBJ2-3, is SQTIHQWPATLVQPVGSPLSLECTVEGTSNPNLYWYRQAAGRGLQLLFYSVGIGQISSEVPQNLSASRPQDRQFILSSKKLLLSDSGFYLCAWSEGSADTQYFGPGTRLTVL.

This clone showed up just once. This chain links TRBV2 with TRBJ2-1; possibly TRBD2 for D (6 bases). Germline assignment: CDR1 SNHLY and CDR2 FYNNEI. The V and J ends lost 11 bases and 7 bases respectively, with 21 bases between them. The CDR3 consists of 14 residues. DNA of the CDR3: TGTGCCGCCGGGGGAGCTGAGGAGGTGAATGAGCAGTTCTTC. This gives the protein CAAGGAEEVNEQFF.

The chain carries TRBV7-9 and TRBJ2-3; 13 bases fit TRBD2. Trimming removed 4 bases from V and 5 bases from J; junction bases left unmatched: 6. The CDR3 length is 16 residues. The germline gives CDR1 SEHNR, CDR2 FQNEAQ (reference sequence). CDR3 in amino acids: CASSSGLAGELDTQYF. CDR3 nucleotides: TGTGCCAGCAGCTCAGGACTAGCGGGAGAGTTAGATACGCAGTATTTT.

By share of the sample, this clone is medium-sized. The chain has TRBV7-9 and TRBJ1-1, with D perhaps TRBD1 (5 bases). Germline V lookup: CDR1 SEHNR, CDR2 FQNEAQ (reference sequence). The germline V and J ends were trimmed by 4 bases and 11 bases, with 14 bases remaining between them. The CDR3 spans 12 residues. Written as DNA, the CDR3 is TGTGCCAGCAGCTGGGACGACGCCGCGGCTTTCTTT. Protein: CASSWDDAAAFF.

The chain uses TRBV30 and TRBJ2-5; D is ambiguous. The length of the CDR3 is 13 residues. CDR1 and CDR2 from the germline V gene are GTSNPN and SVGIG (reference sequence). The V end was cut by 3 bases, the J end by 2 bases, with 10 bases between. In nucleotides, the CDR3 is TGTGCCTGGAGCCTGGCGATACAAGAGACCCAGTACTTC. It translates to CAWSLAIQETQYF.

V is TRBV6-1 and J is TRBJ1-3; D is unresolved. The CDR3 covers 16 residues. CDR1 is MNHNS and CDR2 is SASEGT in the germline V gene. Trimming shortened V by 1 base and J by 0 bases, and 10 bases separated the two germline ends. CDR3 DNA: TGTGCCAGCAGTGAAGAGGACGGACGCTCTGGAAACACCATATATTTT. This translates into CASSEEDGRSGNTIYF.

The V and J genes are TRBV21-1 and TRBJ1-2; whether TRBD1, the table's D call, matches the DNA was not checked. TRBV21-1 is a pseudogene locus. The CDR3 is 14 residues long. CDR3 sequence: CASSKARRVGGYTF. The CDR3 nucleotides are TGTGCCAGCAGCAAAGCGCGCAGGGTGGGGGGCTACACCTTC.

This clone showed up just a few times. The rearrangement joins TRBV7-2 to TRBJ2-1; D remains unclear. The ends were cut back, 1 base at V and 0 bases at J, with 7 bases in the middle. This CDR3 spans 15 amino acids. Germline lookup yields CDR1 SGHTA and CDR2 FQGNSA. The CDR3 region is CASSLDWSSYNEQFF. In nucleotides, the CDR3 is TGTGCCAGCAGCTTAGACTGGAGCTCCTACAATGAGCAGTTCTTC.

This clone has more than one count but fewer than ten. In nucleotides, the CDR3 is TGTGCCAGCAGGGGGGTCGGCAATCAGCCCCAGCATTTT. Residues: CASRGVGNQPQHF. The chain joins TRBV28 to TRBJ1-5; TRBD1 might be the D (5 bases). The CDR3 has 13 residues. Trimming pared 6 bases from V and 2 bases from J, leaving 8 bases between. The V gene's germline CDR1 is MDHEN and CDR2 SYDVKM.

This clone was detected only a few times. The V gene is TRBV27, the J gene TRBJ2-3, with 10 nucleotides matching TRBD2. The germline V gene encodes CDR1 MNHEY and CDR2 SMNVEV (reference sequence). The V and J ends lost 5 bases and 2 bases, in that order; junction bases with no gene match: 10. The CDR3 extends over 17 amino acids. This CDR3 reads CASSIYGLAAYTDTQYF. The CDR3 DNA follows: TGTGCCAGCAGTATATATGGACTAGCGGCTTACACAGATACGCAGTATTTT.